The table lists the clone carrying this T cell receptor beta chain with a few counts. The ends were cut back, 7 bases at V and 3 bases at J, with 15 bases in the middle. CDR1 and CDR2 from the germline V gene are SNHLY and FYNNEI. There are 14 residues in the CDR3. RNA transcripts gave rise to amplified TCR beta CDR3 regions. The primer set for the first-round RT-PCR of the TCR CDR3 was HTBI. TCRdb re-called the multiplex PCR reads through MiXCR, storing one row per CDR3 protein. The data show 700,000 to 950,000 distinct CDR3 sequences, approximately 36% seen once. The data are from a study of T cells in Graves' hyperthyroidism and ophthalmopathy.

The rearrangement joins TRBV2 to TRBJ1-2; maybe TRBD1 (5 bases). Sequenced: blood. The source of this sequence is a woman aged 40 to 50 with Graves' hyperthyroidism. The CDR3 protein is CASKARVGDYGYTF. The CDR3 nucleotides read TGTGCCAGCAAGGCGCGAGTAGGGGACTATGGCTACACCTTC.